The 32 T cell receptor beta chains below come from one sample, sequenced in a study of radiation and T cells in renal cell carcinoma (dated by TCRdb to the early 2020s). Library construction relied on the immunoSEQ multiplex PCR assay. TCRdb obtained this table from immuneACCESS and retained in-frame rearrangements with V and J assigned. These tables miss some clones; where compared with another copy, unresolved V genes account for less than half of the shortfall, and the remainder is unexplained. The sample table contains about 170,000 clones; only one count was recorded for around 90% of them. Jointly, the top ten make up about 10% of the sample. The sample's time point label, decoded: blood 4 weeks post-SBRT, at nephrectomy. This sample's treatment or condition label indicates: 15 Gy SBRT to primary tumor, nephrectomy 4 weeks later. The material sequenced was blood, taken from a patient whose treatment included radiotherapy and nephrectomy. These receptors were obtained from a woman in her fifties or sixties with renal cell carcinoma.

The chain recombines TRBV5-4 with TRBJ2-7, with a weak D call TRBD1 (6 bases). Per the germline V gene, CDR1 is SGHNT and CDR2 is YYREEE (reference sequence). The CDR3 covers 14 residues. V was clipped by 2 bases and J by 3 bases, with 12 bases between them. In DNA form, the CDR3 reads TGTGCCAGCAGCTTCCAGGGGACGTACTACGAGCAGTACTTC. Translation gives CASSFQGTYYEQYF.

The chain employs TRBV18 and TRBJ2-6; perhaps TRBD1 as D (5 bases). This CDR3 spans 17 amino acids. Trimming took 5 bases from V and 0 from J, leaving 14 bases between them. Per germline, CDR1 KGHSH and CDR2 LQKENI. The CDR3 here is CASSSNQGNSGANVLTF. The DNA for the CDR3 is TGTGCCAGCTCAAGTAACCAGGGTAACTCTGGGGCCAACGTCCTGACTTTC.

In DNA form, the CDR3 reads TGTGCCAGCAGCTTAACCACTAGCGGGGGAAATGAGCAGTTCTTC. It encodes CASSLTTSGGNEQFF. The chain couples TRBV11-2 to TRBJ2-1; TRBD2 matches at 11 bases. Germline loops: CDR1 SGHAT, CDR2 FQNNGV. CDR3 length: 15 amino acids. With V trimmed by 2 bases and J by 7 bases, 4 bases remained unmatched.

The chain recombines TRBV9 with TRBJ2-1; D is unresolved. V lost 1 base and J lost 2, with 16 bases in between. The CDR3 covers 17 residues. Germline V lookup: CDR1 SGDLS, CDR2 YYNGEE. CDR3 coding DNA: TGTGCCAGCAGCGTAAATACCTCGTTTATGACCTACAATGAGCAGTTCTTC. It is translated as CASSVNTSFMTYNEQFF.

This sequence joins TRBV2 and TRBJ2-7, with 9 positions matching TRBD2. Germline V gene lookup returns CDR1 SNHLY and CDR2 FYNNEI. The length of the CDR3 is 15 residues. V gave up 10 bases and J gave up 1 base; unmatched junction bases: 11. CDR3 region: CATQRFSGGSYEQYF. The DNA for the CDR3 is TGTGCCACCCAGAGATTTAGCGGGGGTTCCTACGAGCAGTACTTC.

This chain connects TRBV6-6 to TRBJ1-1; D might be TRBD1 (6 bases). The CDR3 consists of 16 residues. Per germline, CDR1 MNHNY and CDR2 SVGAGI (reference sequence). Trimming cost V 1 base and J 3 bases, with 15 bases left between them. The CDR3, as DNA: TGTGCCAGCAGTTACTTGGAGGACAGAACCTACACTGAAGCTTTCTTT. Protein sequence: CASSYLEDRTYTEAFF.

The chain carries TRBV9 and TRBJ1-1, with TRBD1 as a possible D gene (5 bases). Germline loops: CDR1 SGDLS, CDR2 YYNGEE. This CDR3 is 12 amino acids long. The germline V and J ends were trimmed by 6 bases and 4 bases, with 10 bases remaining between them. CDR3 loop: CASKQGGTEAFF. CDR3 nucleotide sequence: TGTGCCAGCAAGCAGGGAGGCACTGAAGCTTTCTTT.

V gene TRBV7-9 combines with J gene TRBJ1-1; a possible D gene is TRBD1 (5 bases). The CDR3 is made up of 15 amino acids. Germline V gives CDR1 SEHNR, CDR2 FQNEAQ (reference sequence). V gave up 5 bases and J gave up 0 bases, with 13 bases separating them. CDR3 nucleotides: TGTGCCAGCAGCCCCGCGGGACGTATGAACACTGAAGCTTTCTTT. It specifies CASSPAGRMNTEAFF.

Only a few counts were recorded for this clone. DNA of the CDR3: TGCAGCGTTGAAGAGGTTTCGAACACTGAAGCTTTCTTT. This translates into CSVEEVSNTEAFF. V usage is TRBV29-1 and J usage is TRBJ1-1; no definite D call. The CDR3 loop spans 13 amino acids. V dropped 0 bases and J dropped 1 base, with 6 bases sitting between them. The germline CDR1 and CDR2 sequences are SQVTM and ANQGSEA. Complete variable domain (other parts from reference TRBV29-1 and TRBJ1-1): SAVISQKPSRDICQRGTSLTIQCQVDSQVTMMFWYRQQPGQSLTLIATANQGSEATYESGFVIDKFPISRPNLTFSTLTVSNMSPEDSSIYLCSVEEVSNTEAFFGQGTRLTVV.

In DNA, the CDR3 is TGTGCCAGCAGCTTAGGAGTATATGGCTACACCTTC. Its protein is CASSLGVYGYTF. V is TRBV11-2 and J is TRBJ1-2; D not certain. The CDR3 consists of 12 residues. Germline CDR1 SGHAT, CDR2 FQNNGV. Trimming removed 1 base at V and 5 bases at J, with 5 bases between.

The rearrangement joins TRBV7-2 to TRBJ2-1; the match to TRBD2 covers 7 bases. V was pared by 5 bases and J by 3 bases, with 7 bases of the junction left unmatched. The length of the CDR3 is 15 residues. Germline CDR1 SGHTA, CDR2 FQGNSA. CDR3: CASSPPGLNYNEQFF. CDR3 in DNA: TGTGCCAGCAGCCCCCCGGGACTAAACTACAATGAGCAGTTCTTC.

The gene calls are TRBV7-3 and TRBJ1-2, with D perhaps matching TRBD1 (5 bases). Trimming took 1 base from V and 2 from J, leaving 11 bases between them. This CDR3 has 15 amino acids. The V gene's germline CDR1 is SGHTA and CDR2 FQGTGA. This CDR3 is CASSLMGTGNYGYTF. The CDR3 DNA is TGTGCCAGCAGCTTAATGGGGACTGGGAACTATGGCTACACCTTC.

The rearrangement joins TRBV5-8 to TRBJ1-2; TRBD1 might be the D (6 bases). Germline assignment: CDR1 SGHTS and CDR2 YDEGEE. This CDR3 is built from 13 residues. The V gene lost 5 bases and the J gene lost 11 bases, with 19 bases spanning the gap. The CDR3 reads CASSSHMQGRYTF. CDR3 sequence (DNA): TGTGCCAGCAGTTCACATATGCAGGGGAGGTACACCTTC.

V gene TRBV14 combines with J gene TRBJ2-7; 9 positions agree with TRBD1. The V and J ends lost 0 bases and 5 bases, in that order; junction bases with no gene match: 8. CDR1 is SGHDN and CDR2 is FVKESK in the germline V gene. The CDR3 runs to 16 residues. CDR3 sequence (DNA): TGTGCCAGCAGCCAAGAAATTTTACAGGGGGCAAACGAGCAGTACTTC. It is translated as CASSQEILQGANEQYF.

This chain connects TRBV18 to TRBJ1-1, with D uncertain. With 2 bases removed from V and 5 bases from J, the gap between germline ends came to 9 bases. Germline V CDR1 and CDR2: KGHSH, LQKENI. The CDR3 covers 13 residues. The CDR3 spells CASSPGKGTEAFF. The DNA for the CDR3 is TGTGCCAGCTCACCAGGGAAGGGAACTGAAGCTTTCTTT. Drawing the rest from reference TRBV18 and TRBJ1-1, the complete variable domain is NAGVMQNPRHLVRRRGQEARLRCSPMKGHSHVYWYRQLPEEGLKFMVYLQKENIIDESGMPKERFSAEFPKEGPSILRIQQVVRGDSAAYFCASSPGKGTEAFFGQGTRLTVV.

The chain joins TRBV7-3 to TRBJ2-5; D is perhaps TRBD2 (5 bases). The CDR3 length is 14 residues. From germline, CDR1 is SGHTA and CDR2 FQGTGA. Between the trimmed V and J ends, which lost 1 base and 3 bases, there was a span of 9 bases. Written as DNA, the CDR3 is TGTGCCAGCAGCTTAATGCGAGCGGAAGAGACCCAGTACTTC. Amino acid sequence: CASSLMRAEETQYF. The full variable domain, in which reference TRBV7-3 and TRBJ2-5 provide the parts outside the CDR3, is GAGVSQTPSNKVTEKGKYVELRCDPISGHTALYWYRQSLGQGPEFLIYFQGTGAADDSGLPNDRFFAVRPEGSVSTLKIQRTERGDSAVYLCASSLMRAEETQYFGPGTRLLVL.

The rearrangement joins TRBV11-1 to TRBJ2-3, with 7 bases identical to TRBD2. The J segment lost 5 bases and the V segment lost 4 bases, leaving 9 bases of the junction unmatched. Germline CDR1 reads SGHAT; CDR2 reads FQDESV (reference sequence). The CDR3 consists of 15 residues. The CDR3 DNA follows: TGTGCCAGCAGCTCCCCGGGGGGAGCGGGAGATACGCAGTATTTT. Residues: CASSSPGGAGDTQYF.

The chain uses TRBV19 and TRBJ2-3; D is undetermined. Germline V gene lookup returns CDR1 LNHDA and CDR2 SQIVND (reference sequence). Deletions cut 3 bases from V and 8 bases from J, with 9 bases between. The CDR3 length is 12 residues. CDR3 sequence (DNA): TGTGCCAGTAGTATTTTCGGTGGTACGCAGTATTTT. Amino acid sequence: CASSIFGGTQYF.

The V and J genes are TRBV2 and TRBJ1-5, with D hard to call. The germline V gene has CDR1 SNHLY and CDR2 FYNNEI. The CDR3 has 14 amino acids. Trimming cost V 0 bases and J 8 bases, with 11 bases left between them. The CDR3 nucleotides read TGTGCCAGCAGTGAAGCGAACGTCTGGAAGCCCCAGCATTTT. As protein: CASSEANVWKPQHF.

This chain links TRBV6-5 with TRBJ1-2, with 8 positions matching TRBD1. Germline V gene lookup returns CDR1 MNHEY and CDR2 SVGAGI. With 5 bases clipped from V and 7 bases from J, the junction kept 9 bases outside the gene matches. The CDR3 totals 14 residues. The CDR3 DNA reads as TGTGCCAGCAGTCCTCAGGACAGGGTGGTTGGCTACACCTTC. This encodes CASSPQDRVVGYTF.

This chain joins TRBV28 and TRBJ1-1; D is unresolved. V lost 7 bases and J 5 bases, leaving 8 bases between the germline ends. The CDR3 is made up of 11 amino acids. Per germline, CDR1 MDHEN and CDR2 SYDVKM. DNA for the CDR3: TGTGCCAGCATTTCCGTTACTGAAGCTTTCTTT. Encoded protein: CASISVTEAFF.

The chain carries TRBV18 and TRBJ2-2; 11 bases are a match to TRBD1. Germline V gene sequence: CDR1 KGHSH, CDR2 LQKENI. The J segment lost 7 bases and the V segment lost 8 bases, leaving 9 bases of the junction unmatched. The CDR3 is 15 amino acids. The CDR3 DNA is TGTGCCAGCCAACCGGGACAGGGGGACAGCGGGGAGCTGTTTTTT. Translation gives CASQPGQGDSGELFF.

V is TRBV9 and J is TRBJ2-2; the match to TRBD2 covers 10 bases. There are 14 residues in the CDR3. V shed 4 bases and J 7 bases; nucleotides not matched to a gene: 4. Germline V gene sequence: CDR1 SGDLS, CDR2 YYNGEE. The CDR3 region is CASSSLAGIGELFF. The CDR3 DNA sequence: TGTGCCAGCAGCTCACTAGCGGGGATCGGGGAGCTGTTTTTT.

This chain joins TRBV19 and TRBJ1-2, with D uncertain. Per the germline V gene, CDR1 is LNHDA and CDR2 is SQIVND (reference sequence). V was pared by 3 bases and J by 3 bases, with 14 bases between. CDR3 length equals 15 residues. CDR3 region: CASSIGGRRDYGYTF. CDR3 bases: TGTGCCAGTAGTATCGGTGGCAGGAGGGACTATGGCTACACCTTC.

J is TRBJ2-3 and V is TRBV7-3; D gene uncertain. V was shortened by 3 bases and J by 5 bases, with 6 bases between the two germline ends. Germline V CDR1 and CDR2: SGHTA, FQGTGA. The CDR3 covers 12 residues. This CDR3 is CASSFGQDTQYF. CDR3 bases: TGTGCCAGCAGCTTTGGGCAAGATACGCAGTATTTT. Drawing the rest from reference TRBV7-3 and TRBJ2-3, the complete variable domain is GAGVSQTPSNKVTEKGKYVELRCDPISGHTALYWYRQSLGQGPEFLIYFQGTGAADDSGLPNDRFFAVRPEGSVSTLKIQRTERGDSAVYLCASSFGQDTQYFGPGTRLTVL.

The chain combines TRBV5-6 with TRBJ2-2; no firm D call. This CDR3 has 16 amino acids. V lost 3 bases and J 1 base, leaving 13 bases between the germline ends. Looked up from germline, CDR1 is SGHDT and CDR2 is YYEEEE. The CDR3 sequence is CASSYWRVRNTGELFF. CDR3 in DNA: TGTGCCAGCAGCTACTGGCGAGTCAGGAACACCGGGGAGCTGTTTTTT.

Points on this clone: The same CDR3 can be traced to other DNA sequences in this sample. This rearrangement joins TRBV7-2 to TRBJ2-7, with D possibly matching TRBD2 (5 bases). The germline CDR1 and CDR2 sequences are SGHTA and FQGNSA. The CDR3 runs to 12 residues. Trimming pared 2 bases from V and 4 bases from J, leaving 6 bases between. CDR3 loop: CASSLPGYEQYF. The DNA of the CDR3 is TGTGCCAGCAGCTTACCGGGATACGAGCAGTACTTC.

This sequence joins TRBV7-8 and TRBJ1-1; 9 nucleotides line up with TRBD1. Germline V gene sequence: CDR1 SGHVS, CDR2 FQNEAQ. The CDR3 runs to 16 residues. The V and J ends lost 0 bases and 5 bases, in that order; junction bases with no gene match: 7. The CDR3 DNA sequence: TGTGCCAGCAGCTTAGCGCAGGGACAGGGAACGACTGAAGCTTTCTTT. It yields the protein CASSLAQGQGTTEAFF.

This clone appeared a few times. This chain connects TRBV5-6 to TRBJ2-2; D gene unclear. V was trimmed by 0 bases and J by 7 bases, leaving 7 bases between them. This CDR3 contains 13 residues. The V gene's germline CDR1 is SGHDT and CDR2 YYEEEE. The CDR3: CASSLVVGGELFF. As DNA, the CDR3 is TGTGCCAGCAGCTTGGTAGTGGGCGGGGAGCTGTTTTTT.

CDR3: CASSRPAHEQFF. The CDR3 DNA reads as TGTGCCAGCAGCCGTCCTGCGCATGAGCAGTTCTTC. The chain joins TRBV14 to TRBJ2-1; D call uncertain. The germline CDR1 and CDR2 sequences are SGHDN and FVKESK. The CDR3 runs to 12 residues. Trimming took off 4 bases at V and 8 bases at J, with 9 bases between the two ends.

V is TRBV5-1 and J is TRBJ1-4; 8 nucleotides align to TRBD1. Trimming removed 0 bases from V and 10 bases from J; junction bases left unmatched: 5. The V gene's germline CDR1 is SGHRS and CDR2 YFSETQ. The CDR3 spans 14 residues. CDR3 loop: CASSLEGTGAKLFF. The CDR3 nucleotides read TGCGCCAGCAGCTTGGAAGGGACAGGCGCAAAACTGTTTTTT.

The chain couples TRBV14 to TRBJ2-7; D is ambiguous. V gave up 4 bases and J gave up 3 bases, with 7 bases separating them. Germline values: CDR1 SGHDN, CDR2 FVKESK. There are 12 residues in the CDR3. The CDR3 loop is CASSRFNYEQYF. In nucleotides, the CDR3 is TGTGCCAGCAGCCGGTTCAACTACGAGCAGTACTTC. Full variable domain (outside the CDR3, taken from reference TRBV14 and TRBJ2-7): EAGVTQFPSHSVIEKGQTVTLRCDPISGHDNLYWYRRVMGKEIKFLLHFVKESKQDESGMPNNRFLAERTGGTYSTLKVQPAELEDSGVYFCASSRFNYEQYFGPGTRLTVT.